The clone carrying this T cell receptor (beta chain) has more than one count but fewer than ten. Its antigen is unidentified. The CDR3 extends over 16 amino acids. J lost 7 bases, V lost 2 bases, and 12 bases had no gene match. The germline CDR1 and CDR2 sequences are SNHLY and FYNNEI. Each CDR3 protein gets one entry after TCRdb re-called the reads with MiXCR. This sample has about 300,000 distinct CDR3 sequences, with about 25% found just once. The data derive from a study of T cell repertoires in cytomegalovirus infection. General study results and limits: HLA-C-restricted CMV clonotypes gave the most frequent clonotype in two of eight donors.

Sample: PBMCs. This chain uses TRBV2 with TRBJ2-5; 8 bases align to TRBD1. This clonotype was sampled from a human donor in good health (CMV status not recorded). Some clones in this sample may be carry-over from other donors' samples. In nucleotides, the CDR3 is TGTGCCAGCAGTGAACAGGGGGCACGGCTGGGGGGGACCCAGTACTTC. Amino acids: CASSEQGARLGGTQYF.